The clone carrying this T cell receptor (beta chain) showed up many times. A UMI-containing oligonucleotide was joined by 3' ligation to the TCR cDNA template. Input was about 1 to 1,100 ng of DNase-treated total RNA without cell sorting. Germline-derived CDR1 and CDR2 are MNHEY and SVGAGI. V was clipped by 5 bases and J by 10 bases, with 9 bases between them. This CDR3 contains 12 residues. These data are taken from a study of naive and memory T cell subsets. Ligated cDNA underwent four rounds of PCR with nested alpha and beta constant region primers and SP2. TCRdb re-called the 5' RACE reads with MiXCR, one entry per CDR3 protein. Here the sample spans 50,000 to 65,000 distinct CDR3 sequences, more than 7.5% being singletons.

The V call is TRBV6-5, the J call TRBJ1-6, with D unclear. The source is a female donor in good health. The CDR3 reads CASSLGRSPLHF. The CDR3 coding sequence is TGTGCCAGCAGTCTCGGGCGGTCACCCCTCCACTTT.